This TCR beta chain was identified in a study of cytomegalovirus exposure and HLA in healthy donors. The study ran its PCR with 60 Vbeta and 13 Jbeta primers. TCRdb's table, derived via immunoSEQ multiplex PCR, lists solely in-frame clones and lacks some. This sample has about 110,000 clones, with 60% to 80% found just once. As to this clone: Its target is unknown.

J gave up 3 bases and V 2 bases, and 8 bases lay outside the gene matches. The CDR3 loop spans 16 amino acids. The germline V gene encodes CDR1 SGHDT and CDR2 YYEEEE. Study findings and constraints: Association of a missense DCLRE1C variant with TCR beta V- and J-gene trimming was reported in a later analysis.

The sequence came from a female donor in good health and CMV-seronegative. The chain uses TRBV5-6 and TRBJ2-1, with 7 positions matching TRBD2. Sequenced sample: PBMCs. CDR3 residues: CASSFRGRAVYNEQFF. DNA of the CDR3: TGTGCCAGCAGCTTCCGAGGGAGGGCCGTCTACAATGAGCAGTTCTTC.